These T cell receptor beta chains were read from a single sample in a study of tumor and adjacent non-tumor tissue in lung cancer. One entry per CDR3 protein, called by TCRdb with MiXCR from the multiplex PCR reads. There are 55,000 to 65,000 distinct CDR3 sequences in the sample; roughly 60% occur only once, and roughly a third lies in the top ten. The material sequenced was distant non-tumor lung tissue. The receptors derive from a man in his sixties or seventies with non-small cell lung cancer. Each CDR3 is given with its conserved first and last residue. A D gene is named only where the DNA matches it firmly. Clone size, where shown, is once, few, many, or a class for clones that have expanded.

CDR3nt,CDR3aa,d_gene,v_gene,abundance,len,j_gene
TGCAGCGTTGAAGAGACAAGCATAGATACACAGTATTTT,CSVEETSIDTQYF,.,TRBV29-1,.,13,TRBJ2-3
TGTGCCAGCAGCTTAGACTGGGTCACTGAAGCTTTCTTT,CASSLDWVTEAFF,.,TRBV11-1,.,13,TRBJ1-1
TGTGCCACCAGTGCCCCGACCGGGGGCAAAAACGAGCAGTACTTC,CATSAPTGGKNEQYF,.,TRBV10-3,.,15,TRBJ2-7
TGTGCCAGCAATTTAGCGGGGGTGGGTGGCTACACCTTC,CASNLAGVGGYTF,.,TRBV12-3/TRBV12-4,.,13,TRBJ1-2
TGTAGCGTTGAAGAGCTCGGTGGGGGTTACGAGCAGTACTTC,CSVEELGGGYEQYF,.,TRBV29-1,.,14,TRBJ2-7
TGTGCCAGCAGTCGGACTAGCCAGTACGAGCAGTACTTC,CASSRTSQYEQYF,TRBD2,TRBV6-5,many,13,TRBJ2-7
TGTGTCATCAGTTACGGACGGACCTACGAGCAGTACTTC,CVISYGRTYEQYF,.,TRBV12-3/TRBV12-4,few,13,TRBJ2-7
TGTGCCAGCAATTTATTCGGAACCGGGGAGCTGTTTTTT,CASNLFGTGELFF,.,TRBV28,.,13,TRBJ2-2
TGTGCCAGCAACTCCCTGATCCGGAGGGGCAGCACAGATACGCAGTATTTT,CASNSLIRRGSTDTQYF,.,TRBV5-6,.,17,TRBJ2-3
TGTGCCAGCAGTGCATCAGGGAGCACTGAAGCTTTCTTT,CASSASGSTEAFF,.,TRBV6-1,many,13,TRBJ1-1
TGTGTCAGCTCTGGACTAGCGGGGGCCCAAGAGATCCAGTACTTC,CVSSGLAGAQEIQYF,TRBD2,TRBV6-1,.,15,TRBJ2-5
TGTGCCTGGAGTGTTAGGATAGGTAGCAGTCAGCCCCAGCATTTT,CAWSVRIGSSQPQHF,.,TRBV30,.,15,TRBJ1-5
TGTGCCAGCAGTAACGGCCCGGCGGGTGGCTACACCTTC,CASSNGPAGGYTF,.,TRBV6-2/TRBV6-3,many,13,TRBJ1-2
TGTGCCAGCAGTTACGAGGGGAAATCACCCCTCCACTTT,CASSYEGKSPLHF,.,TRBV6-5,.,13,TRBJ1-6
TGTGCCTGGAGCCTACGACTGGGAGGGACTGAAGCTTTCTTT,CAWSLRLGGTEAFF,.,TRBV30,.,14,TRBJ1-1
TGTGCCAGCAGTTACCAGGGGTTGGGCACAGATACGCAGTATTTT,CASSYQGLGTDTQYF,.,TRBV6-5,many,15,TRBJ2-3
TGTGCCAGCAGCCCACGGGGGACGTTGTTCACCTGGGAGCTGTTTTTT,CASSPRGTLFTWELFF,.,TRBV11-2,.,16,TRBJ2-2
TGTACCAGCAGTGACGGAACAGTCCAAGAGACCCCGTACTTC,CTSSDGTVQETPYF,.,TRBV6-1,.,14,TRBJ2-5
TGTGCCATTGGGGGGGCAGTGAACAATCAGCCCCAGCATTTT,CAIGGAVNNQPQHF,.,TRBV10-3,many,14,TRBJ1-5
TGTGCCAGCAGTACACCGCCAGGGTGGGATACGCAGTATTTT,CASSTPPGWDTQYF,.,TRBV28,once,14,TRBJ2-3
TGTGCCAGCAGCCCAATCTTTTTTCCTCAGTATTTT,CASSPIFFPQYF,.,TRBV11-1,.,12,TRBJ2-3
TGCAGTGTAGACATCGTGACAGGGGGTTCGAGGAATCAGCCCCAGCATTTT,CSVDIVTGGSRNQPQHF,TRBD1,TRBV29-1,.,17,TRBJ1-5
TGTGCCAGCAGCCTGGGACTAGCGGGAGTGGCAGATACGCAGTATTTT,CASSLGLAGVADTQYF,TRBD2,TRBV5-6,many,16,TRBJ2-3
TGTGCCAGCAGCTTTCGGACTAGCGGTTCCAATACGCAGTATTTT,CASSFRTSGSNTQYF,TRBD2,TRBV11-2,.,15,TRBJ2-3
TGTGCCAGCAGTGAAAAGTTCGGGATCACTGAAGCTTTCTTT,CASSEKFGITEAFF,.,TRBV6-1,many,14,TRBJ1-1
TGTGTCAGCAGTCTGGGTCGAGCCTGGGAGCTGTTTTTT,CVSSLGRAWELFF,.,TRBV6-5,.,13,TRBJ2-2
TGCAGCACCAAGGGGGGGAAGAATGAGCAGTTCTTC,CSTKGGKNEQFF,.,TRBV29-1,many,12,TRBJ2-1
TGTGCCATCAGTTTTGGACCAGAGGAGACCCAGTACTTC,CAISFGPEETQYF,.,TRBV10-3,many,13,TRBJ2-5
TGTGCCAGTAGTCCTAACAATGGCTACACCTTC,CASSPNNGYTF,.,TRBV11-2,.,11,TRBJ1-2
TGTGCCAGCAGTAATTCACAGGGTTCGGACACCGGGGAACTGTGTTTT,CASSNSQGSDTGELCF,.,TRBV6-1,.,16,TRBJ2-2
TGCAGCGTTGAAGTTTTACAGGCAAATGGCTACACCTTC,CSVEVLQANGYTF,.,TRBV29-1,many,13,TRBJ1-2
TGTGCCAGCAGTAGGACCGTACCTACCCCGGCACCCCTCCACTTT,CASSRTVPTPAPLHF,.,TRBV6-5,few,15,TRBJ1-6
TGTGCCAGCAGTTCACAGGTGTGCACAGACGCGCAGTATTTT,CASSSQVCTDAQYF,.,TRBV11-2,.,14,TRBJ2-3
TGTGCCAGCAGCTTCGGAATAACCACAGATACGCAGTACTTT,CASSFGITTDTQYF,.,TRBV11-2,once,14,TRBJ2-3